A selection of T cell receptor beta chains follows, all from one sample in a study of blood T cell repertoires in COVID-19. Repertoires were generated with immunoSEQ multiplex PCR, while TCRdb's copy carries only in-frame clones and drops some. The sample consists of 130,000 to 150,000 clones, approximately 88% of them appearing once. Source material: peripheral blood. These receptors were collected from a man between 65 and 85 years old with acute or convalescent COVID-19. Both conserved end residues are part of each CDR3. The D gene is left open where the match is weak. Only part of the rows carry a size: once, few, many, or a class if the clone is expanded.

>.|TRBJ1-4|.|TRBV2|15
CASSGNLATNEKLFF
TGTGCCAGCAGCGGAAACCTAGCAACTAATGAAAAACTGTTTTTT
>.|TRBJ1-5|TRBD1|TRBV5-1|13
CASSPTGTQPQHF
TGCGCCAGCAGCCCGACAGGGACTCAGCCCCAGCATTTT
>.|TRBJ1-3|.|TRBV30|13
CAWRINSGNTIYF
TGTGCCTGGAGAATCAACTCTGGAAACACCATATATTTT
>.|TRBJ1-1|TRBD1|TRBV30|11
CAWGTGIEAFF
TGTGCCTGGGGGACAGGTATTGAAGCTTTCTTT
>.|TRBJ2-2|.|TRBV13|14
CASSPRQYTGELFF
TGTGCCAGCAGCCCTAGACAGTACACCGGGGAGCTGTTTTTT
>.|TRBJ1-5|.|TRBV18|12
CASSPGAQPQHF
TGTGCCAGCTCACCAGGGGCACAGCCCCAGCATTTT
>.|TRBJ2-3|TRBD2|TRBV27|15
CASRLAGPSTDTQYF
TGTGCCAGCAGATTAGCGGGGCCGAGCACAGATACGCAGTATTTT
>once|TRBJ2-3|TRBD2|TRBV5-4|16
CASSPTMSRGGDTQYF
TGTGCCAGCAGCCCTACTATGTCGCGGGGGGGGGATACGCAGTATTTT
>.|TRBJ2-1|.|TRBV7-3|15
CASSLKGEGDYEQFF
TGTGCCAGCAGCTTAAAGGGAGAAGGTGATTATGAGCAGTTCTTC
>once|TRBJ2-7|TRBD1|TRBV19|14
CASSTPGQDYEQYF
TGTGCCAGTAGTACCCCCGGACAGGACTACGAGCAGTACTTC
>.|TRBJ2-7|TRBD2|TRBV27|16
CASSPSGTSGSYEQYF
TGTGCCAGCAGTCCCTCCGGGACTAGCGGGAGTTACGAGCAGTACTTC
>.|TRBJ1-2|TRBD1|TRBV29-1|15
CSVPHLTGGNYGYTF
TGCAGCGTCCCCCACCTCACAGGGGGCAACTATGGCTACACCTTC
>.|TRBJ1-5|.|TRBV19|13
CASSIADNQPQHF
TGTGCCAGTAGTATCGCAGACAATCAGCCCCAGCATTTT
>once|TRBJ2-2|.|TRBV28|14
CASRLTQGAGELFF
TGTGCCAGCAGGCTCACCCAGGGCGCCGGGGAGCTGTTTTTT
>.|TRBJ1-3|TRBD1|TRBV4-1|16
CASSQERTGRGNTIYF
TGCGCCAGCAGCCAAGAAAGGACAGGGCGCGGAAACACCATATATTTT
>once|TRBJ2-5|TRBD2|TRBV2|15
CASSDRAGVQETQYF
TGTGCCAGCAGTGATCGAGCGGGGGTACAAGAGACCCAGTACTTC
>.|TRBJ1-2|TRBD1|TRBV15|17
CATSRVSFGTGGGGYTF
TGTGCCACCAGCAGAGTTAGTTTTGGTACAGGGGGCGGTGGCTACACCTTC
>.|TRBJ2-4|.|TRBV4-2|15
CASSQAGSRQDRGYF
TGTGCCAGCAGCCAAGCGGGTAGCCGCCAGGACAGAGGGTACTTC
>.|TRBJ2-2|.|TRBV19|17
CASSIGRTSRGTGELFF
TGTGCCAGTAGTATAGGGAGGACCTCCAGAGGAACCGGGGAGCTGTTTTTT
>.|TRBJ2-3|TRBD2|TRBV6-5|13
CASTLAGADTQYF
TGTGCCAGCACTCTAGCGGGAGCAGATACGCAGTATTTT
>.|TRBJ1-3|TRBD1|TRBV25-1|15
CASSGEQGSGNTIYF
TGTGCCAGCAGTGGAGAACAGGGGTCTGGAAACACCATATATTTT
>.|TRBJ2-5|TRBD2|TRBV19|13
CASSRGVQETQYF
TGTGCCAGTAGCCGGGGGGTCCAAGAGACCCAGTACTTC
>.|TRBJ1-1|.|TRBV5-1|14
CASSLETVNTEAFF
TGCGCCAGCAGCTTGGAAACGGTAAACACTGAAGCTTTCTTT
>.|TRBJ2-2|TRBD2|TRBV28|12
CASRKRDGELFF
TGTGCCAGCAGGAAGCGGGACGGGGAGCTGTTTTTT
>.|TRBJ1-5|.|TRBV19|13
CASSTDPAGPQHF
TGTGCCAGTAGTACGGACCCCGCGGGGCCCCAGCATTTT
>.|TRBJ1-2|TRBD1|TRBV15|16
CATSGNEGQGVYGYTF
TGTGCCACCAGCGGAAACGAGGGACAGGGCGTCTATGGCTACACCTTC
>.|TRBJ2-3|.|TRBV10-3|13
CAIGTRSTDTQYF
TGTGCCATCGGGACTCGAAGCACAGATACGCAGTATTTT
>.|TRBJ1-5|.|TRBV21-1|19
CASSKGSDGIVGGNQPQHF
TGTGCCAGCAGCAAAGGGAGCGACGGGATTGTAGGAGGCAATCAGCCCCAGCATTTT
>.|TRBJ2-3|.|TRBV10-3|14
CAISYRMGRDTQYF
TGTGCCATCAGCTACAGGATGGGTAGAGATACGCAGTATTTT
>.|TRBJ2-5|TRBD2|TRBV2|15
CALAGGSLPQETQYF
TGTGCCCTCGCGGGCGGGAGTCTGCCCCAAGAGACCCAGTACTTC
>few|TRBJ2-7|TRBD2|TRBV4-2|17
CASSQDTSGGAFYEQYF
TGTGCCAGCAGCCAAGATACTAGCGGGGGGGCTTTCTACGAGCAGTACTTC
>.|TRBJ2-3|TRBD2|TRBV5-6|14
CASSSARRGRWQYF
TGTGCCAGCAGCTCGGCCCGGCGCGGGAGGTGGCAGTATTTT
>.|TRBJ2-7|TRBD1|TRBV6-5|14
CASSYTSGGYEQYF
TGTGCCAGCAGTTACACTTCAGGGGGCTACGAGCAGTACTTC
>once|TRBJ2-3|TRBD1|TRBV19|14
CASSIGQGADTQYF
TGTGCCAGTAGTATCGGACAGGGGGCAGATACGCAGTATTTT
>.|TRBJ1-6|.|TRBV10-3|14
CAISLQGGNSPLHF
TGTGCCATCAGCCTACAGGGTGGGAATTCACCCCTCCACTTT
>.|TRBJ2-1|TRBD2|TRBV18|15
CASSLAGASYNEQFF
TGTGCCAGCTCACTAGCGGGAGCCTCCTACAATGAGCAGTTCTTC
>few|TRBJ1-3|TRBD1|TRBV19|18
CASSLQGRGGVAGNTIYF
TGTGCCAGTAGCCTACAGGGGAGAGGTGGCGTTGCTGGAAACACCATATATTTT
>.|TRBJ2-7|.|TRBV5-1|13
CASGLGAGFEQYF
TGCGCCAGCGGCTTGGGAGCCGGGTTCGAGCAGTACTTC
>.|TRBJ1-2|TRBD1|TRBV19|18
CASSPAAGQVPPTYGYTF
TGTGCCAGTAGCCCCGCCGCGGGACAGGTACCCCCAACCTACGGCTACACCTTC
>.|TRBJ1-1|.|TRBV5-4|13
CASTRDSYTEAFF
TGTGCCAGCACCCGAGACAGTTACACTGAAGCTTTCTTT
>.|TRBJ1-2|.|TRBV3-1/TRBV3-2|15
CASSQSSQGAYGYTF
TGTGCCAGCAGCCAAAGTTCACAGGGAGCCTATGGCTACACCTTC
>.|TRBJ1-3|.|TRBV6-5|15
CASRIKENSGNTIYF
TGTGCCAGCAGAATCAAGGAGAACTCTGGAAACACCATATATTTT
>.|TRBJ2-7|TRBD2|TRBV27|19
CASSLSTGTSGRAGYEQYF
TGTGCCAGCAGTTTATCGACTGGGACTAGCGGGAGGGCAGGGTACGAGCAGTACTTC
>.|TRBJ1-1|.|TRBV2|12
CASRVDRKEAFF
TGTGCCAGCAGGGTAGACAGGAAAGAAGCTTTCTTT
>.|TRBJ1-4|.|TRBV3-1/TRBV3-2|13
CASRRMGGEKLFF
TGTGCCAGCAGGCGGATGGGAGGCGAAAAACTGTTTTTT
>.|TRBJ2-2|.|TRBV24-1|15
CATSERDKYTGELFF
TGTGCCACCAGTGAACGGGACAAATACACCGGGGAGCTGTTTTTT
>.|TRBJ2-7|TRBD2|TRBV2|15
CASSEYTSGRREQYF
TGTGCCAGCAGTGAATACACTAGCGGGAGACGCGAGCAGTACTTC
>.|TRBJ1-2|.|TRBV6-4|13
CASSQNTGYGYTF
TGTGCCAGCAGTCAGAACACGGGCTATGGCTACACCTTC
>.|TRBJ2-1|.|TRBV1|15
CTSSKQAGGNNEQFF
TGCACCAGCAGCAAGCAAGCGGGGGGGAACAATGAGCAGTTCTTC
>.|TRBJ2-7|.|TRBV6-5|14
CASIPTGHPSEQYF
TGTGCCAGCATTCCGACAGGCCACCCTTCGGAGCAGTACTTC
>.|TRBJ1-3|.|TRBV28|16
CASSLPQTGSGNTIYF
TGTGCCAGCAGTTTACCACAAACAGGGTCTGGAAACACCATATATTTT
>once|TRBJ1-5|.|TRBV21-1|16
CASSKGRQKPNQPQHF
TGTGCCAGCAGCAAAGGGCGGCAGAAACCAAATCAGCCCCAGCATTTT
>.|TRBJ1-1|TRBD1|TRBV6-5|15
CASRPRQGLNTEAFF
TGTGCCAGCAGGCCCAGACAGGGATTGAACACTGAAGCTTTCTTT
>.|TRBJ2-7|TRBD1|TRBV10-3|16
CAISEGQGALTYEQYF
TGTGCCATCAGTGAGGGACAGGGGGCTCTGACCTACGAGCAGTACTTC
>.|TRBJ2-2|TRBD1|TRBV11-2|15
CASSPRTGDTGELFF
TGTGCCAGCAGCCCTCGGACAGGGGACACCGGGGAGCTGTTTTTT